This T cell receptor beta chain was retrieved from a study of T-cell reconstitution after alpha-beta-depleted transplantation in children. This CDR3 has 14 residues. V was trimmed by 3 bases and J by 4 bases, leaving 13 bases between them. Germline V lookup: CDR1 LNHDA, CDR2 SQIVND (reference sequence). Unique molecular identifiers were incorporated when the TCRbeta library was constructed. TCRdb called the PCR reads again in MiXCR, with one record for every CDR3 protein. The sample holds about 240,000 distinct CDR3 sequences; more than 10% are singletons and the top ten take 2% to 3%. This clonotype was seen repeatedly, ten times or more.

This material consisted of PBMCs from the stem cell graft donor, taken from the stem cell graft. The receptor was isolated from a human donor who donated a stem cell graft to a child with acute lymphoblastic leukemia. The chain couples TRBV19 to TRBJ2-7, with a possible D match to TRBD1 (6 bases). DNA for the CDR3: TGTGCCAGTAGTATTCGGGACAAAAGATACGAGCAGTACTTC. Amino acid sequence: CASSIRDKRYEQYF.